The subject of this entry is one T cell receptor (beta chain). These data belong to a study of shared clonotypes between healthy human individuals. In the study overall: Samples came from two female and three male donors aged 18 to 49.

CDR3 length: 15 amino acids. Trimming took 0 bases from V and 0 from J, leaving 5 bases between them. Germline V CDR1 and CDR2: LNHDA, SQIVND (reference sequence). Naive CD45RA+ and memory CD45RA-negative subsets were split from CD4+ cells. TCRdb's copy holds only in-frame clones and misses some; the assay was immunoSEQ multiplex PCR. This table holds 2.3 million or so clones, more than 85% found once. The V call is TRBV19, the J call TRBJ2-2; no clear D gene. Sequencing used naive CD4+ T cells from PBMCs. Subset in this sample: CD45RA+ positively selected. The receptor's source is a man aged 18 to 35 in good health. Some clones in this sample may be carry-over from other donors' samples. The chain's CDR3 is CASSIDWTNTGELFF. For the CDR3, the DNA is TGTGCCAGTAGTATAGACTGGACGAACACCGGGGAGCTGTTTTTT.